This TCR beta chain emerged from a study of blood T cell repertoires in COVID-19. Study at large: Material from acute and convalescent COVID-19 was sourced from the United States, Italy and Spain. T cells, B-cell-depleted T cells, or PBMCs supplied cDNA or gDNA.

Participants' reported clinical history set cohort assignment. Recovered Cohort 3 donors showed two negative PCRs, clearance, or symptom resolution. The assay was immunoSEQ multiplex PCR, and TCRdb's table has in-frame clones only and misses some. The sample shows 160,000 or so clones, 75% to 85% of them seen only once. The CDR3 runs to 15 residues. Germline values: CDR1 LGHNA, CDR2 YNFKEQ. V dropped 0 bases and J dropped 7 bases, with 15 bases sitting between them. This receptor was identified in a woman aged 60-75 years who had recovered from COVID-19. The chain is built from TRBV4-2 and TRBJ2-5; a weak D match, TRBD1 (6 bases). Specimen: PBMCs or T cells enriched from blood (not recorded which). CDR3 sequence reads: CASSQEGYRDGTQYF. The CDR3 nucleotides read TGTGCCAGCAGCCAAGAAGGGTACAGGGACGGGACCCAGTACTTC.